A single sample gave rise to the 11 T cell receptor beta chains below, sequenced in a study of shared clonotypes between healthy human individuals. Generated by immunoSEQ multiplex PCR, the TCRdb table keeps only in-frame clones and is missing some. The sample lists 2 million to 3 million clones, approximately 92% occurring once. The sample taken for sequencing was naive CD4+ T cells sorted from blood. Subset given: CD45RA+ positively selected. The receptors were gathered from a man aged 18 to 29 in good health.

The rearrangement links TRBV25-1 to TRBJ1-6, with TRBD1 identical over 8 bases. Unmatched junction bases numbered 2, after V lost 1 base and J lost 6 bases. The CDR3 totals 15 residues. The germline CDR1 and CDR2 sequences are MGHDK and SYGVNS. The CDR3 sequence: CASSESDRANSPLHF. CDR3 DNA sequence: TGTGCCAGCAGTGAATCGGACAGGGCTAATTCACCCCTCCACTTT.

As to this clone: This sample includes further DNA sequences coding for the same CDR3. V is TRBV19 and J is TRBJ1-1; D ambiguous. V gave up 3 bases and J gave up 0 bases, with 5 bases separating them. Germline assignment: CDR1 LNHDA and CDR2 SQIVND (reference sequence). This CDR3 has 13 residues. The CDR3 region is CASSIEMNTEAFF. The CDR3 DNA reads TGTGCCAGTAGTATCGAGATGAACACTGAAGCTTTCTTT.

Only one count was recorded for this clone. The rearrangement links TRBV4-2 to TRBJ2-7, with 8 bases aligning to TRBD2. This CDR3 region has 16 residues. Trimming at V came to 3 bases and at J to 0 bases, leaving 7 bases not matched to a gene. Per germline, CDR1 LGHNA and CDR2 YNFKEQ. The CDR3 DNA reads as TGTGCCAGCAGCCATGAGCGGGGGAGGGCCTCCTACGAGCAGTACTTC. Its translation is CASSHERGRASYEQYF.

With respect to this clone: The sample carries other DNA sequences with the same CDR3. This sequence joins TRBV7-9 and TRBJ2-5; the match to TRBD1 covers 9 bases. This CDR3 is built from 15 residues. CDR1 and CDR2 (germline): SEHNR, FQNEAQ (reference sequence). Trimming cost V 1 base and J 2 bases; bases outside gene matches: 2. For the CDR3, the DNA is TGTGCCAGCAGCTTAGGGGGACAGGGTCAAGAGACCCAGTACTTC. Residues: CASSLGGQGQETQYF.

V gene TRBV5-1 combines with J gene TRBJ2-7; TRBD2 matches at 9 bases. This CDR3 is 15 amino acids long. Germline V CDR1 and CDR2: SGHRS, YFSETQ. With 2 bases clipped from V and 0 bases from J, the junction kept 3 bases outside the gene matches. CDR3 DNA: TGCGCCAGCAGCTTTAGCGGGAGAAGCTCCTACGAGCAGTACTTC. Residues: CASSFSGRSSYEQYF.

This clone was counted only a few times. This rearrangement joins TRBV19 to TRBJ1-1; 7 bases fit TRBD1. The CDR3 contains 13 residues. Germline CDR1 reads LNHDA; CDR2 reads SQIVND (reference sequence). V lost 5 bases to trimming and J lost 5 bases; unmatched junction nucleotides: 5. The CDR3 protein is CASSEGAWTEAFF. CDR3 DNA sequence: TGTGCCAGTAGTGAGGGGGCGTGGACTGAAGCTTTCTTT.

The chain is built from TRBV7-8 and TRBJ2-7; D gene uncertain. The CDR3 has 13 amino acids. Trimming took off 3 bases at V and 2 bases at J, with 8 bases between the two ends. Germline CDR1 is SGHVS and CDR2 is FQNEAQ. DNA of the CDR3: TGTGCCAGCAGCTTGGTCAGTCCCTACGAGCAGTACTTC. Its translation is CASSLVSPYEQYF.

The sample holds one count of this clone. This chain connects TRBV4-1 to TRBJ2-7; 8 nucleotides align to TRBD1. This CDR3 comprises 14 residues. The V gene end was trimmed by 4 bases and the J gene end by 0 bases; junction bases not matched to a gene: 2. In germline, CDR1 is MGHRA, CDR2 YSYEKL. CDR3 sequence: CASSPTGVSYEQYF. The DNA of the CDR3 is TGCGCCAGCAGCCCGACAGGGGTCTCCTACGAGCAGTACTTC.

The chain employs TRBV27 and TRBJ1-6; D unresolved. V was pared by 5 bases and J by 8 bases, with 16 bases between. The CDR3 consists of 15 residues. CDR1 and CDR2 from the germline V gene are MNHEY and SMNVEV (reference sequence). The CDR3 reads CASSTSQGMDSPLHF. The CDR3 DNA is TGTGCCAGCAGTACGAGCCAAGGGATGGATTCACCCCTCCACTTT.

This clone was seen only once. The chain has TRBV2 and TRBJ2-5; a possible D gene is TRBD1 (6 bases). The germline V and J ends were trimmed by 7 bases and 0 bases, with 6 bases remaining between them. Germline lookup yields CDR1 SNHLY and CDR2 FYNNEI. CDR3 length equals 12 residues. CDR3 sequence reads: CASNRDQETQYF. The DNA of the CDR3 is TGTGCCAGCAACAGGGACCAAGAGACCCAGTACTTC.

The gene calls are TRBV6-1 and TRBJ2-5, with D tentatively TRBD1 (6 bases). This CDR3 region has 15 residues. The germline V gene has CDR1 MNHNS and CDR2 SASEGT. V shed 3 bases and J shed 4 bases, with 15 bases lying between them. The CDR3 loop is CASSDSTGFGETQYF. The CDR3 nucleotides are TGTGCCAGCAGTGATAGTACAGGGTTTGGAGAGACCCAGTACTTC.